The 10 T cell receptor beta chains below all came from one sample that was sequenced in a study of response to subunit inactivated influenza vaccine. One entry per CDR3 protein, called by TCRdb with MiXCR from the RT-PCR reads. The sample shows some 600,000 distinct CDR3 sequences, roughly 15% of them seen only once. Here the sequenced sample was PBMCs from blood, taken around two weeks before vaccination. These receptors were collected from a man aged 50-59 years who received an inactivated influenza vaccine.

This clonotype was found a few times. The chain recombines TRBV20-1 with TRBJ1-1, with D maybe TRBD1 (6 bases). With 3 bases removed from V and 1 base from J, the gap between germline ends came to 9 bases. The CDR3 totals 13 residues. CDR1 and CDR2 from the germline V gene are DFQATT and SNEGSKA (reference sequence). The CDR3 here is CSASLDRNTEAFF. CDR3 in DNA: TGCAGTGCTAGCCTGGACAGGAACACTGAAGCTTTCTTT.

This clonotype was counted at least ten times. The chain combines TRBV29-1 with TRBJ2-7; 8 nucleotides line up with TRBD1. With V trimmed by 0 bases and J by 4 bases, 8 bases remained unmatched. This CDR3 comprises 15 residues. CDR1 is SQVTM, CDR2 ANQGSEA, per germline. This chain's CDR3 is CSVEDRAGGTYEQYF. The CDR3 coding sequence is TGCAGCGTTGAAGATCGGGCAGGGGGCACTTACGAGCAGTACTTC.

This clonotype has ten or more counts. The chain links TRBV15 to TRBJ2-1, with 8 positions matching TRBD2. The CDR3 totals 15 residues. V shed 0 bases, J shed 9 bases, and the junction held 7 bases outside the gene matches. The V gene's germline CDR1 is LNHNV and CDR2 YYDKDF (reference sequence). The CDR3 is CATSRDLGLVVEQFF. CDR3 coding DNA: TGTGCCACCAGCAGAGATCTGGGACTAGTGGTTGAGCAGTTCTTC.

This clonotype was observed a handful of times. The chain has TRBV2 and TRBJ2-3; D uncertain. CDR3 length equals 13 residues. Germline V gene lookup returns CDR1 SNHLY and CDR2 FYNNEI. With 6 bases removed from V and 4 bases from J, the gap between germline ends came to 11 bases. This CDR3 reads CASSILRADTQYF. The CDR3 DNA sequence: TGTGCCAGCAGCATCCTACGGGCAGATACGCAGTATTTT. Together with reference TRBV2 and TRBJ2-3, the CDR3 gives the full variable domain: EPEVTQTPSHQVTQMGQEVILRCVPISNHLYFYWYRQILGQKVEFLVSFYNNEISEKSEIFDDQFSVERPDGSNFTLKIRSTKLEDSAMYFCASSILRADTQYFGPGTRLTVL.

V usage is TRBV12-3 or TRBV12-4 and J usage is TRBJ2-3; 10 bases are a match to TRBD2. This CDR3 spans 15 amino acids. J gave up 4 bases and V 7 bases, and 8 bases lay outside the gene matches. The CDR3 bases are TGTGCCAGCACCCCCCTAGCGGGGGTCGCAGATACGCAGTATTTT. Residues: CASTPLAGVADTQYF.

The V and J genes are TRBV7-9 and TRBJ1-2, with D perhaps matching TRBD1 (5 bases). This CDR3 region has 15 residues. V was cut by 1 base and J by 6 bases, with 15 bases left in between. The germline V gene has CDR1 SEHNR and CDR2 FQNEAQ (reference sequence). CDR3 in amino acids: CASSLVGPRGDGYTF. The DNA for the CDR3 is TGTGCCAGCAGCTTAGTAGGCCCGAGGGGTGATGGCTACACCTTC.

Concerning this clonotype: A read error may account for a junction end that differs from germline. The J gene is TRBJ1-5, the V gene TRBV6-2 or TRBV6-3, with 9 nucleotides matching TRBD1. CDR1 MNHEY and CDR2 SVGEGT come from the germline V gene. The CDR3 extends over 15 amino acids. This chain's CDR3 is CASSYGGQGRQPQHF. The DNA of the CDR3 is TGTGCCAGTAGTTACGGCGGACAGGGGCGGCAGCCCCAGCATTTT.

This clonotype was detected a few times. The V and J genes are TRBV27 and TRBJ2-2; D gene uncertain. Trimming shortened V by 6 bases and J by 1 base, and 6 bases separated the two germline ends. The CDR3 contains 13 residues. Germline V CDR1 and CDR2: MNHEY, SMNVEV (reference sequence). The CDR3 nucleotides read TGTGCCAGCAGAGGCAAGAACACCGGGGAGCTGTTTTTT. It specifies CASRGKNTGELFF.

Many counts were recorded for this clonotype. This rearrangement joins TRBV5-1 to TRBJ1-5; 10 positions match TRBD1. Germline V lookup: CDR1 SGHRS, CDR2 YFSETQ. The CDR3 is 15 residues long. Germline trimming cut 0 bases from V and 4 bases from J; bases unmatched to any gene: 1. CDR3 protein: CASSLEGQGNQPQHF. CDR3 sequence (DNA): TGCGCCAGCAGCTTGGAGGGACAGGGGAATCAGCCCCAGCATTTT. Full variable domain (missing parts from reference TRBV5-1 and TRBJ1-5): KAGVTQTPRYLIKTRGQQVTLSCSPISGHRSVSWYQQTPGQGLQFLFEYFSETQRNKGNFPGRFSGRQFSNSRSEMNVSTLELGDSALYLCASSLEGQGNQPQHFGDGTRLSIL.

The gene calls are TRBV7-2 and TRBJ1-1; D possibly corresponds to TRBD1 (5 bases). Germline V lookup: CDR1 SGHTA, CDR2 FQGNSA. With 0 bases removed from V and 6 bases from J, the gap between germline ends came to 14 bases. CDR3 size: 15 residues. The CDR3 bases are TGTGCCAGCAGCTTAGCGCTAGAACCAGGGCCTGAAGCTTTCTTT. Its translation is CASSLALEPGPEAFF. The complete variable domain, with remaining parts taken from reference TRBV7-2 and TRBJ1-1, reads GAGVSQSPSNKVTEKGKDVELRCDPISGHTALYWYRQSLGQGLEFLIYFQGNSAPDKSGLPSDRFSAERTGGSVSTLTIQRTQQEDSAVYLCASSLALEPGPEAFFGQGTRLTVV.